These 5 T cell receptor beta chains share one sample of origin, sequenced in a study of blood T cell repertoires in COVID-19. Repertoires were generated with immunoSEQ multiplex PCR, while TCRdb's copy carries only in-frame clones and drops some. The sample holds 300,000 or so clones, more than 70% seen once. The specimen sequenced was peripheral blood. The receptors were gathered from a man in his late teens or twenties who had recovered from COVID-19.

This clone came up a few times. The chain joins TRBV27 to TRBJ2-2; the match to TRBD1 covers 10 bases. CDR1 and CDR2 from the germline V gene are MNHEY and SMNVEV (reference sequence). The CDR3 runs 18 residues. V lost 5 bases and J lost 3; bases outside the gene matches: 12. In nucleotides, the CDR3 is TGTGCCAGCAGTGCCCGGACAGGGGGTACGCGAGACACCGGGGAGCTGTTTTTT. Translation: CASSARTGGTRDTGELFF.

The rearrangement links TRBV11-3 to TRBJ2-5; tentative D call: TRBD2 (5 bases). Trimming shortened V by 3 bases and J by 5 bases, and 19 bases separated the two germline ends. CDR3 size: 16 residues. Germline V gene sequence: CDR1 SGHNT, CDR2 YENEEA. CDR3 nucleotides: TGTGCCAGCAGCTTGGGAAGTAGCGAAGCCGGTGAGACCCAGTACTTC. It translates to CASSLGSSEAGETQYF.

The chain joins TRBV4-1 to TRBJ2-7; D may be TRBD2 (5 bases). Per the germline V gene, CDR1 is MGHRA and CDR2 is YSYEKL. Trimming pared 2 bases from V and 0 bases from J, leaving 14 bases between. The CDR3 runs to 16 residues. The CDR3 DNA is TGCGCCAGCAGCCAACCCGGAACTAGGAGCTCCTACGAGCAGTACTTC. This sequence encodes CASSQPGTRSSYEQYF.

The V gene is TRBV27, the J gene TRBJ2-6, with 9 bases lining up with TRBD1. Trimming took 5 bases from V and 0 from J; bases not matched to a gene: 8. Germline V lookup: CDR1 MNHEY, CDR2 SMNVEV (reference sequence). The CDR3 extends over 18 amino acids. CDR3 in DNA: TGTGCCAGCAGTCCCCAGACAGGGGGGGTCTCTGGGGCCAACGTCCTGACTTTC. Translating it yields CASSPQTGGVSGANVLTF.

The gene calls are TRBV4-1 and TRBJ2-1, with TRBD2 as a possible D gene (5 bases). The CDR3 has 15 amino acids. Germline V gene data show CDR1 as MGHRA and CDR2 as YSYEKL. Between the trimmed V and J ends, which lost 1 base and 9 bases, there was a span of 16 bases. Written as DNA, the CDR3 is TGCGCCAGCAGCCAAGTCGGTCTCCTAGGGAGTGAGCAGTTCTTC. Its translation: CASSQVGLLGSEQFF.